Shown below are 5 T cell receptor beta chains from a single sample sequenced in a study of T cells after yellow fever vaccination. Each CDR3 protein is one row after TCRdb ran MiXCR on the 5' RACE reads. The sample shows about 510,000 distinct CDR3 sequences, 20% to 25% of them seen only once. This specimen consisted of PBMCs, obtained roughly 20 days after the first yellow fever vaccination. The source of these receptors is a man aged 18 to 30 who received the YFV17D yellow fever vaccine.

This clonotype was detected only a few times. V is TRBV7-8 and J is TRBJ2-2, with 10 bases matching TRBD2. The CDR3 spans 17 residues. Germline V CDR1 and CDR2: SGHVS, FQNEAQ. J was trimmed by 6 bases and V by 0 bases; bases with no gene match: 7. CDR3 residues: CASSLARASGGAGELFF. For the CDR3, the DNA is TGTGCCAGCAGCTTAGCGCGGGCTAGCGGGGGTGCCGGGGAGCTGTTTTTT.

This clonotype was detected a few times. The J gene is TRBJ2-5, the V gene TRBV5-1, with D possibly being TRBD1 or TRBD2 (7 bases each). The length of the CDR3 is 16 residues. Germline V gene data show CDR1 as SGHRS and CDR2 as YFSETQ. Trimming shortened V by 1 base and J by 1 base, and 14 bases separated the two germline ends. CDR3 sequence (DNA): TGCGCCAGCAGCTTGTGGCAGGGGGGGGGCCAAGAGACCCAGTACTTC. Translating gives CASSLWQGGGQETQYF.

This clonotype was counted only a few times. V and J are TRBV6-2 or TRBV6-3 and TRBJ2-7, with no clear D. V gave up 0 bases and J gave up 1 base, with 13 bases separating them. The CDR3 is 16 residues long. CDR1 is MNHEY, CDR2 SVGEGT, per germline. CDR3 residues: CASSYSSRDLSYEQYF. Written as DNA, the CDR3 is TGTGCCAGCAGTTACTCGAGCAGAGACCTTTCCTACGAGCAGTACTTC.

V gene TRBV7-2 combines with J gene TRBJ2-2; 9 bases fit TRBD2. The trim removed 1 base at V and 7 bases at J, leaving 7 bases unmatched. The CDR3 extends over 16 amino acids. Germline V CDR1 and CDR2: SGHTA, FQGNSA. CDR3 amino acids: CASSLVGGGALGELFF. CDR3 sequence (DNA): TGTGCCAGCAGCTTAGTCGGCGGGGGGGCCCTCGGGGAGCTGTTTTTT.

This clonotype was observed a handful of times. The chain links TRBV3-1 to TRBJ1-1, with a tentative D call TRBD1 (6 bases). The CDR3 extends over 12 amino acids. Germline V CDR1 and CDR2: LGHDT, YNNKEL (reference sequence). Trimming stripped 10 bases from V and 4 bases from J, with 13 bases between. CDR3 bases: TGTGCCAACACTCTGGGGGCCACTGAAGCTTTCTTT. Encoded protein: CANTLGATEAFF.